This TCR beta chain emerged from a study of early T cells in non-severe SARS-CoV-2 infection. Study in general: The study sequenced bulk RNA from unsorted whole blood, with chains unpaired.

The trim removed 4 bases at V and 8 bases at J, leaving 6 bases unmatched. The CDR3 is 15 residues long. Germline values: CDR1 SGHTA, CDR2 FQGNSA. TCRdb re-derived calls from the 5' RACE reads in MiXCR, one entry per CDR3 protein. The data contain about 22,000 distinct CDR3 sequences, 3.6% of them singletons. This clonotype was detected ten times or more. Sequences were obtained from whole blood. The sequence derives from an adult who was a healthcare worker with PCR-confirmed SARS-CoV-2 infection or an uninfected control (not recorded which). V and J are TRBV7-2 and TRBJ1-3, with 12 bases that match TRBD1. CDR3 protein: CASSSSGTGGDTIYF. CDR3 coding DNA: TGTGCCAGCAGCTCCTCCGGGACAGGGGGCGACACCATATATTTT.